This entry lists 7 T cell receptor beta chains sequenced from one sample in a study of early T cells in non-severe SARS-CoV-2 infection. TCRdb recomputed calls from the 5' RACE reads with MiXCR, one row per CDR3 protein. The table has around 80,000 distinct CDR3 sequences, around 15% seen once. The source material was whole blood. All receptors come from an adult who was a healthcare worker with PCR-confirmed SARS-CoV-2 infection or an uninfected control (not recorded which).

CDR3 in amino acids: CSAREGTSGDYEQYF. The CDR3 bases are TGCAGTGCTAGAGAAGGGACTAGCGGCGACTACGAGCAGTACTTC. The V and J genes are TRBV20-1 and TRBJ2-7; TRBD2 matches 11 bases. This CDR3 contains 15 residues. Per germline, CDR1 DFQATT and CDR2 SNEGSKA (reference sequence). V shed 0 bases, J shed 3 bases, and the junction held 4 bases outside the gene matches.

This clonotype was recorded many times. In DNA form, the CDR3 reads TGTGCCAACAGAAGGGGTCCCGGGAACACTGAAGCTTTCTTT. Protein: CANRRGPGNTEAFF. The rearrangement uses TRBV12-3 or TRBV12-4 and TRBJ1-1; possible D gene TRBD1, 5 bases. Trimming took off 10 bases at V and 1 base at J, with 16 bases between the two ends. This CDR3 spans 14 amino acids.

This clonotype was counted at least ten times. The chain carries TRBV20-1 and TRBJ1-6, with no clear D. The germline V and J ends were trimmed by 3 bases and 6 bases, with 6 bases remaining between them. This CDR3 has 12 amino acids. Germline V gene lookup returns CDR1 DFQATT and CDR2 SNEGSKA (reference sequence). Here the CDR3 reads CSARDPNSPLHF. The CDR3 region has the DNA TGCAGTGCTAGGGACCCTAATTCACCCCTCCACTTT.

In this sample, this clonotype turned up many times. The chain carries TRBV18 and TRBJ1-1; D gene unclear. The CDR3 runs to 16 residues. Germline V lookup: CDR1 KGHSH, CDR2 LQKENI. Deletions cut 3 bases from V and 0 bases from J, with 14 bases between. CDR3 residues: CASSPGAAVMNTEAFF. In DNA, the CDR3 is TGTGCCAGCTCACCGGGCGCGGCGGTCATGAACACTGAAGCTTTCTTT.

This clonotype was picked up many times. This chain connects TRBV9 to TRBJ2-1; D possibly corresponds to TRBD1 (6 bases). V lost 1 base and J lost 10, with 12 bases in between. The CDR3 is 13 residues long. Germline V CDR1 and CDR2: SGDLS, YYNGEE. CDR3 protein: CASSVSEGGEQFF. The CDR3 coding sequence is TGTGCCAGCAGCGTAAGTGAAGGGGGAGAGCAGTTCTTC. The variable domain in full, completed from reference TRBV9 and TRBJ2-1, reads DSGVTQTPKHLITATGQRVTLRCSPRSGDLSVYWYQQSLDQGLQFLIQYYNGEERAKGNILERFSAQQFPDLHSELNLSSLELGDSALYFCASSVSEGGEQFFGPGTRLTVL.

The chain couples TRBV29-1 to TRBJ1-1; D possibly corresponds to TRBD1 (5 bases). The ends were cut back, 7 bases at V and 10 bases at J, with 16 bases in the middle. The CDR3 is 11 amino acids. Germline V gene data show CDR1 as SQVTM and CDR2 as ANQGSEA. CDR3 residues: CSGGDGVAAFF. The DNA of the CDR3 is TGCAGCGGGGGGGACGGTGTCGCAGCTTTCTTT.

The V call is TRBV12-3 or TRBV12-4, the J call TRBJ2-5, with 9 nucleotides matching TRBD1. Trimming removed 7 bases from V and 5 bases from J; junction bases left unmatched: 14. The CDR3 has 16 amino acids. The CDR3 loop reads CASNPRGQGGHETQYF. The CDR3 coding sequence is TGTGCCAGCAACCCGAGGGGACAGGGAGGGCACGAGACCCAGTACTTC.